This T cell receptor (beta chain) was documented in a study of blood T cell repertoires in COVID-19. Study context: Sources were T cells, B-cell-depleted T cells, or PBMCs; the material itself was cDNA or gDNA.

Repertoires were generated with immunoSEQ multiplex PCR, while TCRdb's copy carries only in-frame clones and drops some. The table includes 280,000 or so clones, about four fifths detected once. CDR1 is SGDLS, CDR2 YYNGEE, per germline. This CDR3 has 13 amino acids. The V gene lost 3 bases and the J gene lost 8 bases, with 12 bases spanning the gap. The chain uses TRBV9 and TRBJ2-1; D remains unclear. The sequenced sample was peripheral blood. The sequence came from a woman aged 45-65 years who had recovered from COVID-19. The CDR3 reads CASSGAGWDEQFF. The CDR3 DNA reads TGTGCCAGCAGCGGGGCCGGATGGGATGAGCAGTTCTTC.